Presented here are 3 T cell receptor beta chains from one specimen sequenced in a study of tumor-infiltrating lymphocytes in primary liver carcinoma. Extraction of RNA together with DNA used about 17-31 mg of unsorted bulk tissue. A constant-region primer primed TCR beta cDNA synthesis from 450 to 550 ng of total RNA. Three nested multiplex PCR rounds, a slightly modified ARM-PCR, produced the libraries for TCR beta. Researchers ran the first two PCR rounds for approximately 9 cycles each with TRBV1-TRBV30 forward primers and a C-beta reverse primer. TCRdb used MiXCR to reprocess the multiplex PCR reads, holding one entry per CDR3 protein. The data show 150,000 to 200,000 distinct CDR3 sequences, 70% to 90% seen once. The sample taken for sequencing was tumor tissue from primary liver carcinoma. The receptors originated from a man aged 35 to 55 with primary liver carcinoma and hepatitis B virus infection.

Of note for this clonotype: A much larger clone lies a single base off, so this may be a read error. The chain employs TRBV7-9 and TRBJ1-5; D unclear. Germline CDR1 and CDR2: SEHNR and FQNEAQ (reference sequence). The CDR3 length is 15 residues. The CDR3 DNA reads TGTGCCAGCAGCTTTGGGTCTTCCTTGAATCAGTCCCAGCATTTT. It is translated as CASSFGSSLNQSQHF.

Turning to this clonotype: Because it lacks the conserved phenylalanine or tryptophan at the end, this CDR3 is likely a read error. The J gene is TRBJ2-7, the V gene TRBV11-2; TRBD2 aligns across 10 bases. The CDR3 runs to 15 residues. The germline CDR1 and CDR2 sequences are SGHAT and FQNNGV. The V gene end was trimmed by 8 bases and the J gene end by 6 bases; junction bases not matched to a gene: 13. The CDR3 spells CASGLTLAGASEQYS. CDR3 sequence (DNA): TGTGCCAGCGGTTTAACCCTAGCGGGGGCTAGCGAGCAGTACTCC.

To note about this clonotype: This may be a read error: a much more frequent sequence differs by one nucleotide. This sequence joins TRBV7-3 and TRBJ1-3; D gene ambiguous. Per the germline V gene, CDR1 is SGHTA and CDR2 is FQGTGA. The CDR3 extends over 16 amino acids. The CDR3 protein is CVSSLGSPGAGNTIYF. The CDR3, as DNA: TGTGTCAGCAGCTTAGGTTCGCCGGGCGCTGGAAACACCATATATTTT.